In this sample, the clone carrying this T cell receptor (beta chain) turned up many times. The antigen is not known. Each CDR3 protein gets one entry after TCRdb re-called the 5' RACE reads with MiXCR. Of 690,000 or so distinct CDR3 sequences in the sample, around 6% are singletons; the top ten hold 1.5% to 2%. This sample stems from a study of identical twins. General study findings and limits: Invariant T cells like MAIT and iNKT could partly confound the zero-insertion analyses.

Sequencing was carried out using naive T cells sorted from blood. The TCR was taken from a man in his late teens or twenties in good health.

CDR3 sequence (DNA): TGTGCCAGCAGTTTGAGTGCCGGGGGCCATACGGATACGCAGTATTTT. It yields the protein CASSLSAGGHTDTQYF. J is TRBJ2-3 and V is TRBV12-3 or TRBV12-4; possibly TRBD1 or TRBD2 for D (6 bases each). The CDR3 sequence is 16 residues long. V was clipped by 3 bases and J by 6 bases, with 19 bases between them.